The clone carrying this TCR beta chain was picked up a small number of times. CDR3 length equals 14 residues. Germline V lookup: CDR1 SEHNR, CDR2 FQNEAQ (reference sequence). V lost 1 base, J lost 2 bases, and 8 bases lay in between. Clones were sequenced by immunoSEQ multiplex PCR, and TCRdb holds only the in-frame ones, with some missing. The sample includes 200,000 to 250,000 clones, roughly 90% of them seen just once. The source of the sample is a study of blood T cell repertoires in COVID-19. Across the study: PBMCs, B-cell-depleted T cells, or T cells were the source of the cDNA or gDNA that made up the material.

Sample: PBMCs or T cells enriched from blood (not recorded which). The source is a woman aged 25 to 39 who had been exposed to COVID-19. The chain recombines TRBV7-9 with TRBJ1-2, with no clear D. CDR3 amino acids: CASSLDTLNYGYTF. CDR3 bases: TGTGCCAGCAGCTTAGACACCCTGAACTATGGCTACACCTTC.